This T cell receptor beta chain comes out of a study of OX40 agonist ivuxolimab in advanced cancers. As for the study more broadly: The costimulatory receptor OX40 (CD134) was targeted by ivuxolimab, a fully human IgG2 agonistic monoclonal antibody. Three dose-escalation patients achieved partial responses, one with hepatocellular carcinoma and two with cutaneous melanoma. A male proportion of approximately 83% and a mean age of approximately 61 years, ranging from about 20 to 85, were recorded for the dose-escalation cohort. Patients were allowed to have had prior anti-PD-1, anti-PD-L1 or anti-CTLA-4 therapy, and approximately 40% of the dose-escalation patients had previously received checkpoint inhibitors. Of the roughly 50 dose-escalation patients, hepatocellular carcinoma was present in 19, melanoma in approximately 15, renal cell carcinoma in 9 and head and neck cancer in 9. The monotherapy dose-escalation portion (N of about 47 patients) of the phase I ivuxolimab trial is reported in the paper. The point of sequencing TCRbeta in the periphery was to test whether ivuxolimab changed TCR sequence diversity and drove clonal T-cell expansion. Intravenous ivuxolimab was administered to patients every 2 weeks at six dose levels: 0.01, 0.1, 0.3, 1.5, 3 and 10 mg/kg.

What the study reported, not specific to this receptor: Low levels of normalized T-cell clonal expansion were also seen in some patients who did not respond. Clonal expansion of both CD4+ and CD8+ blood T cells was observed from baseline to week 6 at doses 0.1 to 3.0 mg/kg. In the 0.1-3.0 mg/kg groups, partial responders had among the lowest normalized peripheral clonal expansion, particularly in CD8+ T cells. After ivuxolimab, more expanded clones were found on average in CD8+ T cells than in CD4+ T cells. The antigen specificity of the clonally expanded peripheral T cells was not determined.

To note about this clone: What antigen it recognizes has not been identified. Qualities for individual bases were not recorded, and no much larger clone is one base off.

The trial excluded patients who had a history of autoimmune disease or who were on systemic immunosuppression. Peripheral blood for TCR sequencing was drawn from every dose cohort at baseline, at cycle 4 day 1 and at cycle 7 day 1. The samples were drawn from a first-in-human, open-label, multicenter phase I dose-escalation trial of ivuxolimab. Adults with locally advanced or metastatic head and neck squamous cell, hepatocellular, melanoma or renal cell carcinoma were enrolled in the trial. Before TCR sequencing, CD4+ T cells and CD8+ T cells were sorted from peripheral blood as separate populations. Genomic DNA was extracted from sorted cells for sequencing of the TCRbeta CDR3 region. The immunoSEQ Assay was used for sequencing of TCRbeta CDR3 regions. Here the immuneACCESS table is served through TCRdb, limited to in-frame sequences with V and J called. Missing clones are a known gap in these copies; in checked studies unresolved V genes cover under half, and the rest lacks a known reason. In all, the sample holds 100,000 or so clones, and about nine tenths of those were seen once. The leading ten clones occupy just over 0.3% of the sample.

Trimming removed 3 bases from V and 8 bases from J; the gene matches leave 7 bases unexplained. In the germline V gene, CDR1 corresponds to MGHDK and CDR2 to SYGVNS. The CDR3 numbers 14 residues from cysteine through phenylalanine. This entry keeps only the CDR3 DNA: 42 bases, framed from base 1. The rearranged chain carries TRBV25-1 and TRBJ1-2, and TRBD1 aligns with 9 junction nucleotides. This clonotype was sampled from an adult with an advanced solid tumor such as melanoma, head and neck, liver or kidney cancer. Specimen: CD4+ or CD8+ T cells sorted from blood, collected in a trial of the OX40 agonist ivuxolimab. The CDR3 protein: CASSEHGQGLGYTF. The nucleotide sequence reads TGTGCCAGCAGTGAGCATGGACAGGGGCTGGGCTACACCTTC.